This T cell receptor (beta chain) is drawn from a study of blood T cells in healthy people across ages. Findings and limits, study-wide: Unknown donor CMV status possibly confounded expanded clonotype changes. Among T cells, TCR beta diversity per million cells dropped roughly linearly as age rose.

Through a sample-barcoded 5' primer and a J-beta primer mix, a second PCR was run for roughly 6 to 11 cycles. TCRdb itself ran the 5' RACE reads through MiXCR, one entry per CDR3 protein. Seen here are about 780,000 distinct CDR3 sequences, more than 35% observed once, and the top ten hold 15% to 20%. Looked up from germline, CDR1 is DFQATT and CDR2 is SNEGSKA (reference sequence). CDR3 size: 14 residues. In regard to this clonotype: Its matching antigen is unknown. Compared with germline, one end of the junction differs, possibly owing to a read error.

The TCR sequence derives from a man older than 75 in good health. Sequenced material: blood. V gene TRBV20-1 combines with J gene TRBJ2-5; D is possibly TRBD1 (6 bases). The CDR3 nucleotides read TGCAGTGTTAGAGCGCAGGGGACGGATGAGACCCAGTACTTC. It codes for CSVRAQGTDETQYF.